This T cell receptor (beta chain) comes out of a study of CXCR3-negative and CXCR3-positive naive CD8 T cells. Across the study: Per-library TRB read counts averaged about 1.5 +/- 0.3 million, adding up to 120 million to 150 million in total. Study results and caveats: CXCR3-negative and CXCR3-positive naive cells shared comparable TRBV-TRBJ usage, but memory cells did not. With CXCR3 expression partially decreased after cryopreservation, most assays relied on fresh PBMCs. It was found that naive subsets had comparable surface CD5, and TCR strength was inferred from TRB CDR3 properties.

The study made its TRB cDNA libraries by 5' RACE, adding UMI labels. From the 5' RACE reads, TCRdb lists one entry per CDR3 protein and no DNA. The listing contains about 48,000 distinct CDR3 sequences. Concerning this clonotype: Its antigen is unknown.

The TCR was taken from a human donor in good health. Some clones in this sample may be carry-over from other donors' samples. The sample was memory CD8+ T cells from blood.

Here the CDR3 reads CASSVAGGPSYEQYF. This chain connects TRBV9 to TRBJ2-7; as DNA is missing, the TRBD2 call by TCRdb cannot be tested. The CDR3 sequence is 15 residues long. CDR1 is SGDLS, CDR2 YYNGEE, per germline. Variable domain in full (rest from reference TRBV9 and TRBJ2-7): DSGVTQTPKHLITATGQRVTLRCSPRSGDLSVYWYQQSLDQGLQFLIQYYNGEERAKGNILERFSAQQFPDLHSELNLSSLELGDSALYFCASSVAGGPSYEQYFGPGTRLTVT.